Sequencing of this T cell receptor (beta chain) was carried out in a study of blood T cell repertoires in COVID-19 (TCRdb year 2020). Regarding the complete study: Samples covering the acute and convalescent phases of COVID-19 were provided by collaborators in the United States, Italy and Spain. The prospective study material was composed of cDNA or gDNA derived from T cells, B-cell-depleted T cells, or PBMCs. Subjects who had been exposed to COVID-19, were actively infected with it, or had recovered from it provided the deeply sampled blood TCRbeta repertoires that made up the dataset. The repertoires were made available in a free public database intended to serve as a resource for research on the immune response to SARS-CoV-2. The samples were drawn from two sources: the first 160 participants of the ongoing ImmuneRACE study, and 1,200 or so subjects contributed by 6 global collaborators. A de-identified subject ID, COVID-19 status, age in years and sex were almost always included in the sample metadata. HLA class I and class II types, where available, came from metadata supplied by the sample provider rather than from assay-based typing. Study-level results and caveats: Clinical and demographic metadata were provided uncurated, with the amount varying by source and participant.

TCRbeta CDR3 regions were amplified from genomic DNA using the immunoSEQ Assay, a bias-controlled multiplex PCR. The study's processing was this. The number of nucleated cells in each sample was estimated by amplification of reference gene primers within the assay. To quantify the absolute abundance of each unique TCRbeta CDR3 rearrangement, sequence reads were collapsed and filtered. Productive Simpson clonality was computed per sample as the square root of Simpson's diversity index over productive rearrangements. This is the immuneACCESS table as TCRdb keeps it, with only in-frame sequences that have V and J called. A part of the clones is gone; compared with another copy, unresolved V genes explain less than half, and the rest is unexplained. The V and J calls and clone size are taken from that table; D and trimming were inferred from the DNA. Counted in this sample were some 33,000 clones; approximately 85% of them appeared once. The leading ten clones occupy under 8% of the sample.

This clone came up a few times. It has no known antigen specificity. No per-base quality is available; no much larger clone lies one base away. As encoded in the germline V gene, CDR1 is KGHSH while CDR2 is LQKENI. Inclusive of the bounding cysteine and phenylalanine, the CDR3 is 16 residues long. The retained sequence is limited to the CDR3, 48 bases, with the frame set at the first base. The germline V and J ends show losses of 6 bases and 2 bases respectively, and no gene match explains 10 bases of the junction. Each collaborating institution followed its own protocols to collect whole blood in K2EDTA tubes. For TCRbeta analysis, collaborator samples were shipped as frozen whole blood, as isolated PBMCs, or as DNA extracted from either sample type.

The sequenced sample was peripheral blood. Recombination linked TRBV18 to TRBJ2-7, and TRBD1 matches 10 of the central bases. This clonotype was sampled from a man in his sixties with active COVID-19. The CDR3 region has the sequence CASSIGGTGAPYEQYF. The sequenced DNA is TGTGCCAGCTCTATCGGCGGGACAGGGGCCCCCTACGAGCAGTACTTC. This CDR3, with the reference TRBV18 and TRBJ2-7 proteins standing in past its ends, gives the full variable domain NAGVMQNPRHLVRRRGQEARLRCSPMKGHSHVYWYRQLPEEGLKFMVYLQKENIIDESGMPKERFSAEFPKEGPSILRIQQVVRGDSAAYFCASSIGGTGAPYEQYFGPGTRLTVT.